Below, 32 T cell receptor beta chains from the same sample are listed, as sequenced in a study of T cells in Graves' hyperthyroidism and ophthalmopathy. Amplified regions were TCR beta CDR3 sequences from RNA transcripts. Using the HTBI primer set, a first-round RT-PCR was run on the TCR CDR3. Each CDR3 protein is one row after TCRdb ran MiXCR on the multiplex PCR reads. The table shows approximately 590,000 distinct CDR3 sequences, with approximately 14% occurring only once. Source material: blood. Every receptor here comes from a young woman with Graves' hyperthyroidism.

There are a few counts of this clonotype. V usage is TRBV6-1 and J usage is TRBJ2-4; 10 bases agree with TRBD1. In germline, CDR1 is MNHNS, CDR2 SASEGT. The J segment lost 5 bases and the V segment lost 6 bases, leaving 4 bases of the junction unmatched. This CDR3 has 14 amino acids. The CDR3 region is CASRTGTGENIQYF. The DNA for the CDR3 is TGTGCCAGCAGGACCGGGACAGGGGAAAACATTCAGTACTTC.

The CDR3 DNA follows: TGTGCCATCAGTGAGCGCCGGGACCCCGCCGGAAAGACCCAGTACTTC. Translation: CAISERRDPAGKTQYF. The chain recombines TRBV10-3 with TRBJ2-5; D tentatively reads TRBD1 or TRBD2 (5 bases each). The CDR3 has 16 residues. CDR1 is ENHRY and CDR2 is SYGVKD in the germline V gene. V shed 2 bases and J shed 6 bases, with 19 bases lying between them.

The V and J genes are TRBV20-1 and TRBJ1-1; D may be TRBD1 (6 bases). Germline CDR1 and CDR2: DFQATT and SNEGSKA (reference sequence). This CDR3 region has 15 residues. Trimming cost V 0 bases and J 3 bases, with 14 bases left between them. CDR3 sequence: CSARDFGGPDTEAFF. The CDR3 DNA is TGCAGTGCTAGAGATTTCGGGGGGCCCGACACTGAAGCTTTCTTT.

This clonotype was seen repeatedly, ten times or more. The V call is TRBV6-2 or TRBV6-3, the J call TRBJ2-3, with D hard to call. V lost 4 bases and J lost 1, with 12 bases in between. CDR1 is MNHEY, CDR2 SVGEGT, per germline. The CDR3 contains 15 residues. The DNA of the CDR3 is TGTGCCAGCAGTTCCAGAAGTGCCGGCACAGATACGCAGTATTTT. Protein: CASSSRSAGTDTQYF.

This clonotype was seen at least ten times. The V call is TRBV30, the J call TRBJ2-3; D uncertain. The CDR3 has 13 residues. The germline V gene encodes CDR1 GTSNPN and CDR2 SVGIG (reference sequence). V lost 3 bases to trimming and J lost 4 bases, with 11 bases between them. CDR3 coding DNA: TGTGCCTGGAGGTTTCACGGGTCAGATACGCAGTATTTT. It specifies CAWRFHGSDTQYF.

This clonotype has a handful of counts. J is TRBJ1-5 and V is TRBV6-1; the D is unclear. Germline CDR1 MNHNS, CDR2 SASEGT. The CDR3 has 14 amino acids. V gave up 5 bases and J gave up 0 bases, with 8 bases separating them. The CDR3 region is CASSLKYSNQPQHF. The DNA for the CDR3 is TGTGCCAGCAGTTTGAAGTATAGCAATCAGCCCCAGCATTTT.

A word on this clonotype: A read error may be the cause here, since a much bigger clone is one base away. The chain carries TRBV27 and TRBJ2-1; 13 nucleotides line up with TRBD2. Germline V gives CDR1 MNHEY, CDR2 SMNVEV (reference sequence). The ends lost 8 bases at V and 9 bases at J; junction bases unmatched: 10. CDR3 size: 15 residues. The CDR3 loop reads CASGLTGTSGIEQFF. The CDR3 coding sequence is TGTGCCAGCGGCCTAACCGGGACTAGCGGGATTGAGCAGTTCTTC.

Of note for this clonotype: This clone may be a read error of a much larger clone one base away. This CDR3 is missing its conserved last phenylalanine or tryptophan, likely due to a read error. V usage is TRBV28 and J usage is TRBJ2-1; possible D gene TRBD1, 5 bases. The V end was cut by 2 bases, the J end by 5 bases, with 13 bases between. This CDR3 contains 15 residues. CDR1 is MDHEN, CDR2 SYDVKM, per germline. CDR3 bases: TGTGCCAGCAGTTTACAAGGGGCCTCGGACAATGAGCAGTTCTCC. The encoded protein is CASSLQGASDNEQFS.

The V call is TRBV7-3, the J call TRBJ1-2; 7 nucleotides agree with TRBD1. With V trimmed by 5 bases and J by 4 bases, 10 bases remained unmatched. CDR1 is SGHTA, CDR2 FQGTGA, per germline. The CDR3 totals 15 residues. CDR3: CASSTYRGDGYGYTF. The CDR3 DNA follows: TGTGCCAGCAGCACCTACAGGGGCGATGGCTATGGCTACACCTTC.

Concerning this clonotype itself: This could be a read error, since a much larger clone is one nucleotide away. The chain is built from TRBV30 and TRBJ2-3; D may be TRBD2 (5 bases). CDR3 length: 15 residues. V lost 0 bases, J lost 4 bases, and 14 bases lay in between. Germline V gene data show CDR1 as GTSNPN and CDR2 as SVGIG (reference sequence). The CDR3 nucleotides read TGTGCCTGGAGTGTACCAGCGGAAGTAGCAGATACGCAGTATTTT. Translated, it gives CAWSVPAEVADTQYF.

J is TRBJ1-5 and V is TRBV4-1; no clear D gene. The CDR3 runs 14 residues. V lost 4 bases, J lost 4 bases, and 11 bases lay in between. Per the germline V gene, CDR1 is MGHRA and CDR2 is YSYEKL. The CDR3 region is CASSPESLNQPQHF. The CDR3, as DNA: TGCGCCAGCAGCCCTGAAAGCCTTAATCAGCCCCAGCATTTT.

This clonotype was observed a handful of times. The gene calls are TRBV7-9 and TRBJ1-5; D might be TRBD1 (5 bases). V gave up 5 bases and J gave up 4 bases, with 12 bases separating them. Germline CDR1 reads SEHNR; CDR2 reads FQNEAQ (reference sequence). CDR3 size: 14 residues. Here the CDR3 reads CASSRSSGNQPQHF. In DNA, the CDR3 is TGTGCCAGCAGCAGGTCCTCAGGGAATCAGCCCCAGCATTTT.

There are many counts of this clonotype. The chain carries TRBV6-2 or TRBV6-3 and TRBJ2-1; 13 bases are a match to TRBD2. The CDR3 extends over 17 amino acids. Germline CDR1 MNHEY, CDR2 SVGEGT. Trimming removed 2 bases from V and 4 bases from J; junction bases left unmatched: 5. CDR3 bases: TGTGCCAGCAGTTACCGCAGACTAGCGGGAGGTTACAATGAGCAGTTCTTC. Encoded protein: CASSYRRLAGGYNEQFF.

As regards this clonotype: Since a much larger clone is just one base distant, this may be a read error. This chain uses TRBV30 with TRBJ2-1, with 10 bases identical to TRBD2. Germline assignment: CDR1 GTSNPN and CDR2 SVGIG (reference sequence). The CDR3 runs to 14 residues. J gave up 2 bases and V 3 bases, and 1 base lay outside the gene matches. CDR3 sequence: CAWRLAGTYNEQFF. CDR3 nucleotides: TGTGCCTGGAGACTAGCGGGGACCTACAATGAGCAGTTCTTC.

This clonotype has ten or more counts. This rearrangement joins TRBV10-3 to TRBJ2-7; a possible D gene is TRBD2 (6 bases). Germline loops: CDR1 ENHRY, CDR2 SYGVKD. V was clipped by 4 bases and J by 2 bases, with 12 bases between them. This CDR3 is 14 amino acids long. This CDR3 is CAISGERAAYEQYF. Here the CDR3 DNA reads TGTGCCATCAGTGGGGAGCGGGCCGCCTACGAGCAGTACTTC.

The table lists this clonotype with many counts. This chain joins TRBV6-1 and TRBJ2-7, with TRBD1 matching over 8 bases. CDR1 and CDR2 from the germline V gene are MNHNS and SASEGT. The CDR3 contains 12 residues. V was pared by 6 bases and J by 5 bases, with 3 bases of the junction left unmatched. The CDR3 DNA reads TGTGCCAGCAGAAACAGGGGGGACGAGCAGTACTTC. Encoded protein: CASRNRGDEQYF.

This chain links TRBV15 with TRBJ2-7; D may be TRBD1 or TRBD2 (5 bases each). Germline assignment: CDR1 LNHNV and CDR2 YYDKDF (reference sequence). This CDR3 has 14 residues. The germline V and J ends were trimmed by 5 bases and 5 bases, with 16 bases remaining between them. This chain's CDR3 is CATSPVRGGDEQYF. The CDR3 DNA sequence: TGTGCCACCAGCCCTGTGAGGGGTGGGGACGAGCAGTACTTC.

At least ten counts were recorded for this clonotype. The chain has TRBV19 and TRBJ1-1; D is possibly TRBD1 (6 bases). Germline V gene lookup returns CDR1 LNHDA and CDR2 SQIVND (reference sequence). The V end was cut by 5 bases, the J end by 7 bases, with 17 bases between. The CDR3 runs 14 residues. The CDR3 DNA reads TGTGCCAGTAGTCTTTCGTGGGACACCGGTGAAGCTTTCTTT. This translates into CASSLSWDTGEAFF.

This clonotype was found once. This may come from a read error, since a much larger clone is one base off. The chain couples TRBV6-4 to TRBJ2-1; 11 positions match TRBD2. Unmatched junction bases numbered 10, after V lost 6 bases and J lost 3 bases. This CDR3 contains 17 residues. Germline loops: CDR1 MRHNA, CDR2 SNTAGT. CDR3 in DNA: TGTGCCAGCAGCCTAACCAAGCTAGCGGGAGGCTACAATGAGCAGTTCTTC. It specifies CASSLTKLAGGYNEQFF.

This clonotype was observed a few times. The chain joins TRBV27 to TRBJ2-4, with D perhaps matching TRBD1 or TRBD2 (6 bases each). The CDR3 length is 15 residues. The ends were cut back, 7 bases at V and 1 base at J, with 14 bases in the middle. The V gene's germline CDR1 is MNHEY and CDR2 SMNVEV (reference sequence). Here the CDR3 DNA reads TGTGCCAGCAAAGGGGGGACGAGTGCCAAAAACATTCAGTACTTC. Protein sequence: CASKGGTSAKNIQYF.

In the case of this clonotype: The junction and the germline gene differ at one end; a read error may be behind it. For the CDR3, the DNA is TGCGCCAGCAGCCAAGAACCCGGGTCTTCCTTTAGAAATGAGCAGTTCTTC. Translated: CASSQEPGSSFRNEQFF. The chain employs TRBV7-9 and TRBJ2-1; no clear D gene. The germline CDR1 and CDR2 sequences are SEHNR and FQNEAQ (reference sequence). This CDR3 region has 17 residues. Combining the CDR3 with reference TRBV7-9 and TRBJ2-1 gives the whole variable domain DTGVSQNPRHKITKRGQNVTFRCDPISEHNRLYWYRQTLGQGPEFLTYFQNEAQLEKSRLLSDRFSAERPKGSFSTLEIQRTEQGDSAMYLCASSQEPGSSFRNEQFFGPGTRLTVL.

Turning to this clonotype: A much larger clone differs by one base, so this may be a read error. V is TRBV6-2 or TRBV6-3 and J is TRBJ1-1, with 11 bases aligning to TRBD1. Looked up from germline, CDR1 is MNHEY and CDR2 is SVGEGT. The CDR3 runs 16 residues. The DNA for the CDR3 is TGTGCCAGCAGTCCATTAGGACAGGGGGCGGACACTGAAGCTTCCTTT. This gives the protein CASSPLGQGADTEASF.

In this sample, this clonotype turned up once. A read error may explain this, as a much larger clone is one base away. The rearrangement links TRBV30 to TRBJ1-1; 8 bases agree with TRBD1. CDR1 is GTSNPN and CDR2 is SVGIG in the germline V gene (reference sequence). The ends lost 4 bases at V and 11 bases at J; junction bases unmatched: 9. The CDR3 has 12 amino acids. The CDR3 DNA reads TGTGCCTGGAACAGTAACAGGGGGGTGGCTTTCTTT. As protein: CAWNSNRGVAFF.

CDR3 loop: CASSVRAFANTEAFF. The CDR3 DNA reads as TGTGCCAGCAGCGTACGGGCGTTCGCGAACACTGAAGCTTTCTTT. This chain joins TRBV9 and TRBJ1-1; unclear D gene. V was clipped by 1 base and J by 1 base, with 11 bases between them. Germline CDR1 is SGDLS and CDR2 is YYNGEE. The CDR3 spans 15 residues. The variable domain in full, with the rest retrieved from reference TRBV9 and TRBJ1-1, is DSGVTQTPKHLITATGQRVTLRCSPRSGDLSVYWYQQSLDQGLQFLIQYYNGEERAKGNILERFSAQQFPDLHSELNLSSLELGDSALYFCASSVRAFANTEAFFGQGTRLTVV.

The table lists this clonotype with a few counts. This chain links TRBV7-3 with TRBJ2-3, with 10 nucleotides matching TRBD2. The germline CDR1 and CDR2 sequences are SGHTA and FQGTGA. The junction had 9 bases not matched to a gene; V was cut back by 5 bases and J by 4 bases. This CDR3 region has 16 residues. The CDR3 protein is CASSKFSGRPPDTQYF. The CDR3 nucleotides are TGTGCCAGCAGCAAATTTAGCGGGAGGCCTCCAGATACGCAGTATTTT.

This clonotype was counted many times. The chain is built from TRBV20-1 and TRBJ2-3, with 10 bases aligning to TRBD2. Germline V CDR1 and CDR2: DFQATT, SNEGSKA (reference sequence). This CDR3 has 15 residues. Trimming at V came to 2 bases and at J to 3 bases, leaving 5 bases not matched to a gene. The CDR3: CSARPSGSWTDTQYF. The DNA for the CDR3 is TGCAGTGCTAGACCTAGCGGGAGTTGGACAGATACGCAGTATTTT.

This clonotype has ten or more counts. The rearrangement joins TRBV6-2 or TRBV6-3 to TRBJ2-7; perhaps TRBD1 as D (6 bases). The CDR3 covers 15 residues. With 6 bases removed from V and 4 bases from J, the gap between germline ends came to 19 bases. The germline V gene encodes CDR1 MNHEY and CDR2 SVGEGT. CDR3 region: CASSQAGTRNYEQYF. Here the CDR3 DNA reads TGTGCCAGCAGCCAAGCCGGGACAAGGAATTACGAGCAGTACTTC.

This clonotype occurred many times. This rearrangement joins TRBV20-1 to TRBJ2-1; D not resolved. Germline lookup yields CDR1 DFQATT and CDR2 SNEGSKA (reference sequence). Trimming shortened V by 5 bases and J by 6 bases, and 8 bases separated the two germline ends. The CDR3 sequence is 11 residues long. The DNA of the CDR3 is TGCAGTGCTGTTCCCGGCAATGAGCAGTTCTTC. Its translation is CSAVPGNEQFF.

This clonotype has a count of ten or more. The genes are TRBV5-1 and TRBJ1-6; D may be TRBD1 (5 bases). This CDR3 spans 15 amino acids. Germline-derived CDR1 and CDR2 are SGHRS and YFSETQ. With 4 bases removed from V and 10 bases from J, the gap between germline ends came to 18 bases. DNA of the CDR3: TGCGCCAGCAGCCCCGAGCCAGGGTTGGGATCACCCCTCCACTTT. Its translation: CASSPEPGLGSPLHF.

The rearrangement joins TRBV19 to TRBJ2-1, with 11 positions matching TRBD1. V lost 3 bases and J lost 6; bases outside the gene matches: 1. Per the germline V gene, CDR1 is LNHDA and CDR2 is SQIVND (reference sequence). This CDR3 has 14 amino acids. CDR3 protein: CASSMGTGGNEQFF. The CDR3 DNA sequence: TGTGCCAGTAGTATGGGGACAGGGGGCAATGAGCAGTTCTTC.

The V call is TRBV3-1, the J call TRBJ2-7; D uncertain. Trimming pared 0 bases from V and 1 base from J, leaving 22 bases between. The CDR3 spans 19 residues. The germline CDR1 and CDR2 sequences are LGHDT and YNNKEL (reference sequence). CDR3 nucleotide sequence: TGTGCCAGCAGCCAAGAATATGGTTACCAACCAGATATGTCCTACGAGCAGTACTTC. This gives the protein CASSQEYGYQPDMSYEQYF.

The CDR3 spells CAANGVSGYNEQFF. DNA for the CDR3: TGTGCCGCAAACGGCGTGAGTGGGTACAATGAGCAGTTCTTC. The chain has TRBV25-1 and TRBJ2-1; D remains ambiguous. Trimming shortened V by 11 bases and J by 4 bases, and 18 bases separated the two germline ends. This CDR3 is built from 14 residues. Per the germline V gene, CDR1 is MGHDK and CDR2 is SYGVNS.